The T cell receptor beta chain under discussion was sequenced for a study of T cell responses to AZD1222 COVID-19 vaccine. For this clone: What it recognizes is unknown.

Study results and caveats: Possibly, clonal diversity was underestimated; donors were largely white British and included more females.

The CDR3 length is 15 residues. V dropped 0 bases and J dropped 3 bases, with 9 bases sitting between them. The germline V gene has CDR1 SNHLY and CDR2 FYNNEI. The protocol was immunoSEQ multiplex PCR, while the TCRdb copy is restricted to in-frame clones and leaves out a portion. This sample has approximately 110,000 clones; roughly 91% occur once, and the top ten carry less than 4.5%. The chain joins TRBV2 to TRBJ1-5; no firm D call. The receptor comes from an adult in good health. Sequencing was performed on peripheral blood, taken on day 0 of AZD1222 vaccination. This CDR3 reads CASSEAELINQPQHF. Here the CDR3 DNA reads TGTGCCAGCAGTGAAGCGGAGTTGATCAATCAGCCCCAGCATTTT.